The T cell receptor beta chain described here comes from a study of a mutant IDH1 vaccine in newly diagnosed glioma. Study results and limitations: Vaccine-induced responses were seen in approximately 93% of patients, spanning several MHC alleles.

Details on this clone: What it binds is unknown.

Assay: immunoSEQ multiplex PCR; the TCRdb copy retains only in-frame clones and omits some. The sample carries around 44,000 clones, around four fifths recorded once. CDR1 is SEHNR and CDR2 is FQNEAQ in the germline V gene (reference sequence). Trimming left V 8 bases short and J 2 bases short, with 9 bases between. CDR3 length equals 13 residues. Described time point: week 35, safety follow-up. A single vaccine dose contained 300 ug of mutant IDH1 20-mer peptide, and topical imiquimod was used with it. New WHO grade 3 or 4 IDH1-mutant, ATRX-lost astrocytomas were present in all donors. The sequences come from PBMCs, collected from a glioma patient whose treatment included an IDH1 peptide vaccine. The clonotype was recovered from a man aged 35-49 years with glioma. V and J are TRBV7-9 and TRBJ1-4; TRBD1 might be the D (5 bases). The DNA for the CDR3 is TGTGCCAGCTGGGACGGGACTAATGAAAAACTGTTTTTT. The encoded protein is CASWDGTNEKLFF.